Shown below are 10 T cell receptor beta chains from a single sample sequenced in a study of CD8 T cells in Susac syndrome (dated 2019 in TCRdb). Library method: the immunoSEQ multiplex PCR assay. RNA was extracted with the RNeasy kit and 0.5 to 1 ug was reverse transcribed using random hexamers. The public reads were reanalyzed by TCRdb: fastp trimming at Q25, MiXCR alignment, in-frame beta chains only. Entries are consolidated by CDR3 protein sequence, retaining the most common genes and DNA. The sample records over 200,000 distinct CDR3 sequences, 95% of which are singletons. Of the sample, 0.082% is held by the ten largest clones. Material: CD4+ T cells from PBMCs. Receptor source: a human donor with multiple sclerosis.

The V call is TRBV18, the J call TRBJ2-7; D is tentatively TRBD1 or TRBD2 (6 bases each). From germline, CDR1 is KGHSH and CDR2 LQKENI. V was pared by 9 bases and J by 3 bases, with 15 bases between. There are 13 residues in the CDR3. In DNA, the CDR3 is TGTGCCAGTTCTAGACAGGAGGGCTACGAGCAGTACTTC. Protein product: CASSRQEGYEQYF. Full variable domain (rest looked up from reference TRBV18 and TRBJ2-7): NAGVMQNPRHLVRRRGQEARLRCSPMKGHSHVYWYRQLPEEGLKFMVYLQKENIIDESGMPKERFSAEFPKEGPSILRIQQVVRGDSAAYFCASSRQEGYEQYFGPGTRLTVT.

This chain joins TRBV6-1 and TRBJ2-7; D is unresolved. V was clipped by 6 bases and J by 6 bases, with 24 bases between them. The germline gives CDR1 MNHNS, CDR2 SASEGT. The CDR3 length is 16 residues. The CDR3 region is CASSPSFEAIRVEQYF. The CDR3 DNA reads as TGTGCCAGCAGCCCAAGTTTCGAGGCAATCAGAGTCGAGCAGTACTTC.

V is TRBV10-3 and J is TRBJ2-1, with D possibly matching TRBD2 (7 bases). The V end was cut by 0 bases, the J end by 0 bases, with 15 bases between. The CDR3 is made up of 18 amino acids. Germline V gene lookup returns CDR1 ENHRY and CDR2 SYGVKD. This CDR3 is CAISESTGGTSSYNEQFF. CDR3 nucleotides: TGTGCCATCAGTGAGTCGACGGGGGGCACAAGCTCCTACAATGAGCAGTTCTTC.

The rearrangement uses TRBV29-1 and TRBJ1-1; D unclear. The ends were cut back, 7 bases at V and 3 bases at J, with 15 bases in the middle. Per the germline V gene, CDR1 is SQVTM and CDR2 is ANQGSEA. The CDR3 is 13 residues long. The DNA of the CDR3 is TGCAGCGGGCGGCGTGTCAGCGACACTGAAGCTTTCTTT. As protein: CSGRRVSDTEAFF.

CDR3 bases: TGTGCCAGTAGCCTCCAGCAGGGACGGAACAATCAGCCCCAGCATTTT. This gives the protein CASSLQQGRNNQPQHF. The chain employs TRBV19 and TRBJ1-5; a possible D gene is TRBD1 (5 bases). Germline loops: CDR1 LNHDA, CDR2 SQIVND (reference sequence). Trimming stripped 6 bases from V and 3 bases from J, with 18 bases between. The CDR3 totals 16 residues.

This chain connects TRBV29-1 to TRBJ2-7; D is uncertain. The V and J ends lost 5 bases and 3 bases respectively, with 5 bases between them. The germline CDR1 and CDR2 sequences are SQVTM and ANQGSEA. This CDR3 region has 10 residues. CDR3 loop: CSVMNYEQYF. The CDR3 nucleotides are TGCAGCGTTATGAACTACGAGCAGTACTTC.

This clonotype was seen once. The J gene is TRBJ1-1, the V gene TRBV29-1, with a tentative D call TRBD1 (6 bases). Germline CDR1 SQVTM, CDR2 ANQGSEA. Between the trimmed V and J ends, which lost 6 bases and 0 bases, there was a span of 11 bases. The CDR3 is made up of 13 amino acids. The chain's CDR3 is CSVGTNLNTEAFF. CDR3 nucleotides: TGCAGCGTAGGGACAAATTTGAACACTGAAGCTTTCTTT.

The chain uses TRBV25-1 and TRBJ1-4; D is unresolved. The CDR3 is 11 residues long. The germline V gene encodes CDR1 MGHDK and CDR2 SYGVNS. The germline V and J ends were trimmed by 2 bases and 7 bases, with 2 bases remaining between them. The DNA of the CDR3 is TGTGCCAGCAGTGAACGTGAAAAACTGTTTTTT. It specifies CASSEREKLFF.

This chain links TRBV29-1 with TRBJ2-5; tentative D call: TRBD1 (6 bases). CDR3 size: 15 residues. Trimming removed 2 bases from V and 4 bases from J, with 17 bases in between. CDR1 and CDR2 from the germline V gene are SQVTM and ANQGSEA. The CDR3 spells CSVEIGGGSAETQYF. CDR3 nucleotide sequence: TGCAGCGTTGAAATTGGGGGCGGTTCAGCAGAGACCCAGTACTTC.

The sample holds a few counts of this clonotype. The chain carries TRBV15 and TRBJ2-7; a weak D match, TRBD2 (5 bases). The CDR3 extends over 15 amino acids. Trimming took off 0 bases at V and 5 bases at J, with 14 bases between the two ends. Looked up from germline, CDR1 is LNHNV and CDR2 is YYDKDF (reference sequence). The DNA of the CDR3 is TGTGCCACCAGCAGAGATTATACGGGGAGCCACGAGCAGTACGTC. As protein: CATSRDYTGSHEQYV.